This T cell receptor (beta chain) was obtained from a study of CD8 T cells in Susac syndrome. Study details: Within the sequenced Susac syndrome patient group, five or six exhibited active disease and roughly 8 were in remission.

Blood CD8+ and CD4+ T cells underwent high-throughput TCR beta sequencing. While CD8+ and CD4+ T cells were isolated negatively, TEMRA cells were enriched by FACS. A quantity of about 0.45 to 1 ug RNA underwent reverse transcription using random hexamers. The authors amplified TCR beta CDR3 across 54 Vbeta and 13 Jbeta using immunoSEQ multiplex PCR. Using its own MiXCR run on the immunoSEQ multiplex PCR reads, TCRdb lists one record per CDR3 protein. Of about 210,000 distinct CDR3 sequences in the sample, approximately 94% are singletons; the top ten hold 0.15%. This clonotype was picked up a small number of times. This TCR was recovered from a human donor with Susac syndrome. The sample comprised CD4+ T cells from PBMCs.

In DNA, the CDR3 is TGTGCCAGCAGCGGGACACCCCAAGAGACCCAGTACTTC. Its translation is CASSGTPQETQYF. The rearrangement links TRBV7-8 to TRBJ2-5, with D possibly matching TRBD1 (6 bases). Trimming removed 5 bases from V and 1 base from J, with 8 bases in between. The CDR3 is made up of 13 amino acids. The germline CDR1 and CDR2 sequences are SGHVS and FQNEAQ.